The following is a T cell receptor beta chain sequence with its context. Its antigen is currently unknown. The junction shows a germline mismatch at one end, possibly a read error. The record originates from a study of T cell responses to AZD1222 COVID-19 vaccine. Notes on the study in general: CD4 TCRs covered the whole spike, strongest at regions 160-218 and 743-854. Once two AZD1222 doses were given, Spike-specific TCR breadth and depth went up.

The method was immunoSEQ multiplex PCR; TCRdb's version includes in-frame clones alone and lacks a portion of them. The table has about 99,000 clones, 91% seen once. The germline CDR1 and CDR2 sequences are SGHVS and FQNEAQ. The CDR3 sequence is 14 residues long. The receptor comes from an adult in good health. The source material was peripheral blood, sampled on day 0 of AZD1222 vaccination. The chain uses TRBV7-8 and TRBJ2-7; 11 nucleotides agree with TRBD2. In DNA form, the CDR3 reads TGTGCCAGCAGCCTAGCGGGAGGTACCTACGAGCAGTACTTC. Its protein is CASSLAGGTYEQYF.